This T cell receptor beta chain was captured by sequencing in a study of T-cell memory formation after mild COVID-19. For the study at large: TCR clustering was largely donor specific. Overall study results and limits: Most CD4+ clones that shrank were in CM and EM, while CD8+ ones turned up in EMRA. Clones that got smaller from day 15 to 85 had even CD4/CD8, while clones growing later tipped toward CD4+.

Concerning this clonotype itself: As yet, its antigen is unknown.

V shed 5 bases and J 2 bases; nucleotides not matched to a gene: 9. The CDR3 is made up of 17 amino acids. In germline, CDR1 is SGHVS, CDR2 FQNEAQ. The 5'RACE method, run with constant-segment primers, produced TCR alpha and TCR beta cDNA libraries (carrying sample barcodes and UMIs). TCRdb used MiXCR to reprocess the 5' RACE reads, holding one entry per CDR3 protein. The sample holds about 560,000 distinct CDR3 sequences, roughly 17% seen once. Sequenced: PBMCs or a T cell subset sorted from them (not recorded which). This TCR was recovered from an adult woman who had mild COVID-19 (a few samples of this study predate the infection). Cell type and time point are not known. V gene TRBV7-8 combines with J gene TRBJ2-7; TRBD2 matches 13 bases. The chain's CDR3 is CASSRGLAGEIPYEQYF. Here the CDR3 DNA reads TGTGCCAGCAGCCGAGGACTAGCGGGAGAAATCCCCTACGAGCAGTACTTC.